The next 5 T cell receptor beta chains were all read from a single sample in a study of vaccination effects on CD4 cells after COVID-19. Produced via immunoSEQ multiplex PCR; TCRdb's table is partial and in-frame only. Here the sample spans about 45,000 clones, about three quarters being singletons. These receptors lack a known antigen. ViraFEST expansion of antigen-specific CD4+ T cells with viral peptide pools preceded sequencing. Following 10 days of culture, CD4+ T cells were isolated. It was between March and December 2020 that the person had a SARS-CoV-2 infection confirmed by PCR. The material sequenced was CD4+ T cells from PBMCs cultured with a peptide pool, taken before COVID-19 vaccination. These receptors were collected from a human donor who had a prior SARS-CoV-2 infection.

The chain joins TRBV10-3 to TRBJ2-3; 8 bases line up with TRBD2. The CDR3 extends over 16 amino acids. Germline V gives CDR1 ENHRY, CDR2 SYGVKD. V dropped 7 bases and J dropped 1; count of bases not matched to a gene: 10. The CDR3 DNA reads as TGTGCCATCAACCCCGGGACGGGAGGGGGCACAGATACGCAGTATTTT. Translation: CAINPGTGGGTDTQYF.

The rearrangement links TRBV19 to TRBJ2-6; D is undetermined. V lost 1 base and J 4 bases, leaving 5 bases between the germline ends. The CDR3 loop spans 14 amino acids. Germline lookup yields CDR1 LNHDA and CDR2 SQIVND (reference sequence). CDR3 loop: CASSIGSGANVLTF. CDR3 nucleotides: TGTGCCAGTAGTATAGGTTCCGGGGCCAACGTCCTGACTTTC. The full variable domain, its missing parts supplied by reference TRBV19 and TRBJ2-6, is DGGITQSPKYLFRKEGQNVTLSCEQNLNHDAMYWYRQDPGQGLRLIYYSQIVNDFQKGDIAEGYSVSREKKESFPLTVTSAQKNPTAFYLCASSIGSGANVLTFGAGSRLTVL.

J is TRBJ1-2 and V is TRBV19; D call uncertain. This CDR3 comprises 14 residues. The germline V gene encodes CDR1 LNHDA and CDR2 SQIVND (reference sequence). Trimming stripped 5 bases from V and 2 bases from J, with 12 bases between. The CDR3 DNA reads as TGTGCCAGTAGTCCGGACCTTGGAAACTATGGCTACACCTTC. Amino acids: CASSPDLGNYGYTF.

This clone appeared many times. The DNA of the CDR3 is TGTGCCAGTAGCACCGGGACTAGCGGGGGGGGGAAGCAGTTCTTC. Residues: CASSTGTSGGGKQFF. This chain connects TRBV19 to TRBJ2-1; 16 nucleotides line up with TRBD2. Germline values: CDR1 LNHDA, CDR2 SQIVND (reference sequence). V dropped 6 bases and J dropped 11; count of bases not matched to a gene: 7. The CDR3 is 15 residues long.

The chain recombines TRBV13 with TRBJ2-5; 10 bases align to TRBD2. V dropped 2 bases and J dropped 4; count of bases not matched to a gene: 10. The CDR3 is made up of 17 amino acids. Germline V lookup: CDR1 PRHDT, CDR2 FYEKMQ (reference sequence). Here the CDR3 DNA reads TGTGCCAGCAGCTTATCAGCGGGGGGGCCTCTACGAGAGACCCAGTACTTC. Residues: CASSLSAGGPLRETQYF. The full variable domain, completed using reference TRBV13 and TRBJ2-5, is AAGVIQSPRHLIKEKRETATLKCYPIPRHDTVYWYQQGPGQDPQFLISFYEKMQSDKGSIPDRFSAQQFSDYHSELNMSSLELGDSALYFCASSLSAGGPLRETQYFGPGTRLLVL.